Each of the 30 T cell receptor beta chains below was sequenced from the same sample in a study of vaccination and CD4 T cells after COVID-19. Treatment noted: approximately 10-day PBMC culture with coronavirus spike peptide pools or control peptides (ViraFEST assay). The antigens for these receptors are not known. Cultured CD4+ T cells had their DNA profiled by the Oncomine TCR Beta short-read assay. One entry per CDR3 protein, called by TCRdb with MiXCR from the PCR reads. The sample has 3,000 or so distinct CDR3 sequences, 20% to 25% seen once; the top ten hold around a quarter. Sequencing input: CD4+ T cells from blood, cultured in vitro. These receptor sequences come from a human donor who had recovered from COVID-19.

This clonotype rates as large. Mismatch with germline at one junction end may stem from a read error. V is TRBV7-7 and J is TRBJ2-1, with D perhaps given as TRBD1 or TRBD2 (5 bases each). CDR1 and CDR2 (germline): SSHAT, FNYEAQ (reference sequence). CDR3 size: 14 residues. CDR3 sequence: CASSLGGGSTEQFF. The DNA for the CDR3 is TGTGCTAGCAGCTTAGGTGGGGGTTCGACAGAGCAGTTCTTC.

This clonotype was seen just once. V usage is TRBV6-5 and J usage is TRBJ2-7; 8 bases line up with TRBD2. Per germline, CDR1 MNHEY and CDR2 SVGAGI. V lost 2 bases to trimming and J lost 5 bases; unmatched junction nucleotides: 8. This CDR3 has 15 residues. CDR3 bases: TGTGCCAGCAGTTACGTAGGACTAGCTATTGACGAGCAGTACTTC. It translates to CASSYVGLAIDEQYF.

This chain uses TRBV6-2 or TRBV6-3 with TRBJ2-7; the match to TRBD1 covers 7 bases. CDR1 MNHEY and CDR2 SVGEGT come from the germline V gene. This CDR3 has 11 residues. The V gene end was trimmed by 5 bases and the J gene end by 6 bases; junction bases not matched to a gene: 1. The CDR3 is CASSRQGEQYF. The DNA for the CDR3 is TGTGCCAGCAGTCGACAGGGCGAGCAGTACTTC.

The chain recombines TRBV7-2 with TRBJ2-3; D perhaps matches TRBD2 (6 bases). Trimming removed 1 base from V and 3 bases from J, with 14 bases in between. The CDR3 loop spans 16 amino acids. CDR1 is SGHTA, CDR2 FQGNSA, per germline. As DNA, the CDR3 is TGTGCCAGCAGCTTAGGTATCGGGAGACGGACAGATACGCAGTATTTT. Protein product: CASSLGIGRRTDTQYF.

This clonotype rates as medium-sized. The rearrangement uses TRBV7-2 and TRBJ2-1; the D call may be TRBD1 or TRBD2 (5 bases each). V was cut by 0 bases and J by 6 bases, with 15 bases left in between. This CDR3 is built from 16 residues. Per the germline V gene, CDR1 is SGHTA and CDR2 is FQGNSA. CDR3 DNA: TGTGCCAGCAGCTTAGCGCATAAGGGACGGCGCAATGAGCAGTTCTTC. It is translated as CASSLAHKGRRNEQFF.

This clonotype was counted between two and nine times. The chain couples TRBV20-1 to TRBJ2-3; 7 bases are a match to TRBD2. Trimming removed 5 bases from V and 1 base from J; junction bases left unmatched: 6. CDR1 and CDR2 from the germline V gene are DFQATT and SNEGSKA (reference sequence). The length of the CDR3 is 14 residues. The CDR3 bases are TGCAGTGCTCCTAGCGGAAGAGGCACAGATACGCAGTATTTT. Its protein product is CSAPSGRGTDTQYF.

This clonotype has more than one count but fewer than ten. The chain uses TRBV20-1 and TRBJ2-3; 10 bases map to TRBD2. CDR3 length: 17 residues. Germline trimming cut 0 bases from V and 0 bases from J; bases unmatched to any gene: 6. Per germline, CDR1 DFQATT and CDR2 SNEGSKA (reference sequence). The CDR3 protein is CSARDSASGGSTDTQYF. In nucleotides, the CDR3 is TGCAGTGCTAGAGATTCCGCTAGCGGGGGAAGCACAGATACGCAGTATTTT.

In nucleotides, the CDR3 is TGTGCCAGCAGCTTTACCGCGGGGGACTCACCCCTCCACTTT. This encodes CASSFTAGDSPLHF. The rearrangement uses TRBV7-9 and TRBJ1-6; D might be TRBD1 (5 bases). Between the trimmed V and J ends, which lost 3 bases and 10 bases, there was a span of 13 bases. The germline V gene encodes CDR1 SEHNR and CDR2 FQNEAQ (reference sequence). The CDR3 extends over 14 amino acids.

The gene calls are TRBV27 and TRBJ2-3; TRBD2 matches at 7 bases. Germline assignment: CDR1 MNHEY and CDR2 SMNVEV (reference sequence). This CDR3 has 19 residues. J gave up 1 base and V 2 bases, and 15 bases lay outside the gene matches. CDR3 loop: CASSLNFAGVHFGTDTQYF. The CDR3 nucleotides are TGTGCCAGCAGTTTAAATTTCGCGGGGGTCCATTTCGGCACAGATACGCAGTATTTT.

Notes on this clonotype: Because the CDR3 is missing its conserved closing phenylalanine or tryptophan, this is likely a read error. The rearrangement joins TRBV2 to TRBJ1-2; the D is unclear. The CDR3 extends over 12 amino acids. Deletions cut 2 bases from V and 6 bases from J, with 7 bases between. Germline-derived CDR1 and CDR2 are SNHLY and FYNNEI. CDR3 nucleotide sequence: TGTGCCAGCAGTGAAAGAGAGAATGGCTACACCCTC. Translating gives CASSERENGYTL.

In its sample, this clonotype ranks as medium-sized (0.01 to 0.1%). This sequence joins TRBV2 and TRBJ1-6; a weak D match, TRBD1 (6 bases). The germline gives CDR1 SNHLY, CDR2 FYNNEI. Trimming took 4 bases from V and 13 from J, leaving 14 bases between them. CDR3 length: 13 residues. CDR3 DNA: TGTGCCAGCAGTGCCGAGAGAAGGGGGCCCCTCCACTTT. It codes for CASSAERRGPLHF.

By its share, this clonotype is large. The chain employs TRBV6-1 and TRBJ1-2; TRBD1 matches at 9 bases. J lost 7 bases, V lost 10 bases, and 4 bases had no gene match. Germline V gene sequence: CDR1 MNHNS, CDR2 SASEGT. The length of the CDR3 is 11 residues. The CDR3 nucleotides are TGTGCCACCGGGACAGGGCTTGGCTACACCTTC. Translated: CATGTGLGYTF.

This clonotype was counted only a few times. The chain recombines TRBV2 with TRBJ1-1, with 8 bases matching TRBD1. V trimming: 6 bases; J trimming: 5 bases; junction bases outside the gene matches: 5. Germline CDR1 and CDR2: SNHLY and FYNNEI. The CDR3 sequence is 13 residues long. CDR3 nucleotide sequence: TGTGCCAGCAGCGCGGACAGGGATACTGAAGCTTTCTTT. It is translated as CASSADRDTEAFF.

This rearrangement joins TRBV9 to TRBJ2-5, with 7 bases lining up with TRBD2. Germline V gene sequence: CDR1 SGDLS, CDR2 YYNGEE. The trim removed 2 bases at V and 1 base at J, leaving 17 bases unmatched. The CDR3 contains 19 residues. The CDR3 bases are TGTGCCAGCAGCGTTGGTTCTCTAGCGGCCGACACCTTCCAAGAGACCCAGTACTTC. Amino acids: CASSVGSLAADTFQETQYF.

The chain recombines TRBV7-3 with TRBJ2-1; 11 nucleotides agree with TRBD2. Per the germline V gene, CDR1 is SGHTA and CDR2 is FQGTGA. This CDR3 comprises 15 residues. V dropped 5 bases and J dropped 15; count of bases not matched to a gene: 15. For the CDR3, the DNA is TGTGCCAGCAGCCCTAATAGCGGGAGGGGGTCGTATCGGTTCTTC. It translates to CASSPNSGRGSYRFF.

As regards this clonotype: Given the absence of the conserved phenylalanine or tryptophan at the CDR3 end, a read error is likely. The chain is built from TRBV20-1 and TRBJ2-2, with 8 bases identical to TRBD2. The CDR3 loop spans 14 amino acids. The trim removed 3 bases at V and 3 bases at J, leaving 3 bases unmatched. Germline lookup yields CDR1 DFQATT and CDR2 SNEGSKA (reference sequence). The CDR3, as DNA: TGCAGTGCTAGCGTAGCGGGGTACACCGGGGAGCTGTTTTCT. Its protein product is CSASVAGYTGELFS.

DNA for the CDR3: TGTGCCAGCAGTGAGGGGCAGGGGGGTGAGACCCAGTACTTC. It codes for CASSEGQGGETQYF. This chain links TRBV2 with TRBJ2-5; the D gene is possibly TRBD1 (7 bases). Deletions cut 3 bases from V and 5 bases from J, with 13 bases between. CDR3 length equals 14 residues. CDR1 is SNHLY and CDR2 is FYNNEI in the germline V gene.

Within the sample, this clonotype is hyperexpanded. This chain joins TRBV12-3 or TRBV12-4 and TRBJ2-7; 14 bases map to TRBD2. The CDR3 consists of 15 residues. Trimming removed 6 bases from V and 9 bases from J; junction bases left unmatched: 10. CDR3 sequence: CASSPGLAGAGRQYF. CDR3 nucleotide sequence: TGTGCCAGCAGCCCGGGACTAGCGGGAGCCGGGCGGCAGTACTTC.

The chain employs TRBV15 and TRBJ2-3; 11 bases are shared with TRBD1. The CDR3 covers 17 residues. V lost 2 bases, J lost 3 bases, and 7 bases stayed unmatched. Germline loops: CDR1 LNHNV, CDR2 YYDKDF (reference sequence). CDR3 nucleotides: TGTGCCACCAGCAGAACCGGGACAGGGGGTTGGACAGATACGCAGTATTTT. Its translation: CATSRTGTGGWTDTQYF.

The chain has TRBV24-1 and TRBJ1-2, with D tentatively TRBD1 (6 bases). Germline CDR1 reads KGHDR; CDR2 reads SFDVKD. V was cut by 4 bases and J by 8 bases, with 10 bases left in between. This CDR3 is 12 amino acids long. CDR3 DNA sequence: TGTGCCACCAGTGAATGGGGGGCCGGCTACACCTTC. This sequence encodes CATSEWGAGYTF.

Within the sample, this clonotype is medium-sized. The chain is built from TRBV6-5 and TRBJ2-3, with TRBD1 identical over 8 bases. This CDR3 is 13 amino acids long. Per the germline V gene, CDR1 is MNHEY and CDR2 is SVGAGI. V lost 2 bases, J lost 11 bases, and 6 bases stayed unmatched. The CDR3 here is CASSYRDRSRQYF. In DNA form, the CDR3 reads TGTGCCAGCAGTTACCGGGACAGGTCCAGGCAGTATTTT.

This clonotype is medium-sized within its sample. The chain uses TRBV6-1 and TRBJ2-6; D ambiguous. Per germline, CDR1 MNHNS and CDR2 SASEGT. The length of the CDR3 is 15 residues. The V and J ends lost 2 bases and 4 bases respectively, with 9 bases between them. CDR3 DNA sequence: TGTGCCAGCAGTGAACGGGTCACCGGGGCCAACGTCCTGACTTTC. It specifies CASSERVTGANVLTF.

This rearrangement joins TRBV18 to TRBJ2-5; no clear D. V was cut by 3 bases and J by 0 bases, with 8 bases left in between. Germline values: CDR1 KGHSH, CDR2 LQKENI. This CDR3 is built from 14 residues. In DNA form, the CDR3 reads TGTGCCAGCTCACCGCCATCCAACCAAGAGACCCAGTACTTC. This translates into CASSPPSNQETQYF.

The chain recombines TRBV3-1 with TRBJ2-3, with 7 bases identical to TRBD2. After removal of 4 bases from V and 10 bases from J, the junction contained 8 bases not matched to a gene. Germline V gives CDR1 LGHDT, CDR2 YNNKEL (reference sequence). The CDR3 has 13 amino acids. CDR3 sequence (DNA): TGTGCCAGCAGCCCGCGGGGGAAGACGGCGCAGTATTTT. It specifies CASSPRGKTAQYF.

The chain links TRBV4-1 to TRBJ1-2, with D possibly being TRBD1 (5 bases). Germline lookup yields CDR1 MGHRA and CDR2 YSYEKL. Trimming left V 3 bases short and J 8 bases short, with 13 bases between. The CDR3 is 13 amino acids. In DNA, the CDR3 is TGCGCCAGCAGCCAGCGAGGGGCCTTAGGCTACACCTTC. This gives the protein CASSQRGALGYTF.

Judged by abundance, this clonotype is hyperexpanded. The genes are TRBV10-3 and TRBJ1-6, with no clear D. There are 13 residues in the CDR3. V was pared by 11 bases and J by 13 bases, with 21 bases between. Germline assignment: CDR1 ENHRY and CDR2 SYGVKD. The CDR3 protein is CAGSDGLLSPLHF. The CDR3 DNA reads as TGTGCCGGGTCGGACGGTCTATTATCGCCCCTCCACTTT.

This clonotype was counted a few times. V is TRBV20-1 and J is TRBJ1-2; 7 bases agree with TRBD1. Germline CDR1 is DFQATT and CDR2 is SNEGSKA (reference sequence). V lost 3 bases to trimming and J lost 0 bases; unmatched junction nucleotides: 10. The CDR3 is 16 amino acids. The CDR3 nucleotides are TGCAGTGCTAGGTTGGAGCAAACAGGGGCTAACTATGGCTACACCTTC. Amino acids: CSARLEQTGANYGYTF.

The chain carries TRBV7-2 and TRBJ1-2; unclear D gene. V lost 0 bases and J lost 4, with 9 bases in between. The CDR3 totals 14 residues. The V gene's germline CDR1 is SGHTA and CDR2 FQGNSA. The CDR3 spells CASSLATIPYGYTF. The CDR3 coding sequence is TGTGCCAGCAGCTTAGCGACAATCCCCTATGGCTACACCTTC.

This clonotype was seen a few times. The CDR3 sequence: CASRPPGDGEQFF. CDR3 DNA: TGTGCCAGCAGACCCCCCGGGGACGGAGAGCAGTTCTTC. This rearrangement joins TRBV6-1 to TRBJ2-1, with D tentatively TRBD1 or TRBD2 (5 bases each). V gave up 6 bases and J gave up 10 bases, with 16 bases separating them. The CDR3 length is 13 residues. Germline V lookup: CDR1 MNHNS, CDR2 SASEGT.

This clonotype was detected a few times. The V and J genes are TRBV20-1 and TRBJ1-2; 9 bases fit TRBD1. J was trimmed by 8 bases and V by 3 bases; bases with no gene match: 7. In germline, CDR1 is DFQATT, CDR2 SNEGSKA (reference sequence). The CDR3 has 13 residues. CDR3 sequence (DNA): TGCAGTGCTAGGGCGGGACAGGGCGACGGCTACACCTTC. Residues: CSARAGQGDGYTF.